This entry lists 11 T cell receptor beta chains sequenced from one sample in a study of T cell responses to AZD1222 COVID-19 vaccine. Generated by immunoSEQ multiplex PCR, the TCRdb table keeps only in-frame clones and is missing some. The table lists more than 110,000 clones, 92% of them singletons, with less than 3.5% in the top ten. This material consisted of peripheral blood, taken 28 days after the second AZD1222 dose. These receptors were taken from an adult who received the AZD1222 COVID-19 vaccine.

V usage is TRBV30 and J usage is TRBJ2-1; D ambiguous. CDR3 length equals 14 residues. Trimming cost V 4 bases and J 4 bases, with 14 bases left between them. CDR1 and CDR2 from the germline V gene are GTSNPN and SVGIG (reference sequence). The CDR3 DNA follows: TGTGCCTGGACCCATCGACTGACTTACAATGAGCAGTTCTTC. This encodes CAWTHRLTYNEQFF.

The CDR3 nucleotides are TGTGCCAGCAGCCCCCCCGGGAGGACCTACAATGAGCAGTTCTTC. It is translated as CASSPPGRTYNEQFF. This chain connects TRBV7-3 to TRBJ2-1, with TRBD2 matching over 7 bases. The junction had 6 bases not matched to a gene; V was cut back by 5 bases and J by 2 bases. Germline CDR1 is SGHTA and CDR2 is FQGTGA. This CDR3 has 15 amino acids.

This chain joins TRBV5-1 and TRBJ2-7; 9 bases map to TRBD1. V lost 0 bases to trimming and J lost 7 bases; unmatched junction nucleotides: 5. The CDR3 runs 14 residues. Germline assignment: CDR1 SGHRS and CDR2 YFSETQ. The CDR3 nucleotides are TGCGCCAGCAGCTTGGGGGACAGGGTCTGGGAGCAGTACTTC. Protein product: CASSLGDRVWEQYF.

V usage is TRBV3-1 (or the pseudogene TRBV3-2) and J usage is TRBJ1-2; D remains ambiguous. This CDR3 is built from 11 residues. V lost 1 base and J 7 bases, leaving 4 bases between the germline ends. Germline V gene data show CDR1 as LGHDT and CDR2 as YNNKEL (reference sequence). The CDR3, as DNA: TGTGCCAGCAGCCAAGGCTTTGGCTACACCTTC. Protein product: CASSQGFGYTF.

The chain has TRBV11-2 and TRBJ1-4, with 7 nucleotides matching TRBD1. From germline, CDR1 is SGHAT and CDR2 FQNNGV. This CDR3 region has 17 residues. J gave up 1 base and V 1 base, and 6 bases lay outside the gene matches. The CDR3 sequence is CASSLGTGGVTNEKLFF. In DNA form, the CDR3 reads TGTGCCAGCAGCTTAGGGACAGGCGGGGTAACTAATGAAAAACTGTTTTTT.

The chain employs TRBV30 and TRBJ2-1; D not certain. V lost 0 bases to trimming and J lost 11 bases, with 17 bases between them. Germline V CDR1 and CDR2: GTSNPN, SVGIG (reference sequence). CDR3 length: 14 residues. The CDR3, as DNA: TGTGCCTGGAGTGTACAAGAGACCCCTTACAAGCAGTTCTTC. Translating it yields CAWSVQETPYKQFF.

The chain is built from TRBV3-1 (or the pseudogene TRBV3-2) and TRBJ2-1; 9 positions match TRBD2. There are 17 residues in the CDR3. CDR1 is LGHDT, CDR2 YNNKEL, per germline (reference sequence). The junction had 4 bases not matched to a gene; V was cut back by 1 base and J by 0 bases. Here the CDR3 reads CASSQALAGNSYNEQFF. CDR3 sequence (DNA): TGTGCCAGCAGCCAAGCTCTAGCGGGGAACTCCTACAATGAGCAGTTCTTC.

The chain joins TRBV30 to TRBJ2-3, with D uncertain. The CDR3 length is 10 residues. In germline, CDR1 is GTSNPN, CDR2 SVGIG (reference sequence). Trimming took 1 base from V and 8 from J, leaving 4 bases between them. CDR3 in DNA: TGTGCCTGGAGTGGTGGTACGCAGTATTTT. Translated, it gives CAWSGGTQYF.

V usage is TRBV5-1 and J usage is TRBJ2-7; D is ambiguous. The CDR3 loop spans 11 amino acids. Germline CDR1 and CDR2: SGHRS and YFSETQ. Trimming shortened V by 1 base and J by 3 bases, and 2 bases separated the two germline ends. The CDR3 here is CASSLNYEQYF. The CDR3 bases are TGCGCCAGCAGCTTGAACTACGAGCAGTACTTC. The full variable domain, its missing parts supplied by reference TRBV5-1 and TRBJ2-7, is KAGVTQTPRYLIKTRGQQVTLSCSPISGHRSVSWYQQTPGQGLQFLFEYFSETQRNKGNFPGRFSGRQFSNSRSEMNVSTLELGDSALYLCASSLNYEQYFGPGTRLTVT.

The chain employs TRBV28 and TRBJ2-5; no clear D gene. V was pared by 5 bases and J by 2 bases, with 12 bases between. This CDR3 is built from 14 residues. Germline V gene sequence: CDR1 MDHEN, CDR2 SYDVKM. CDR3: CASSGYVEQETQYF. In DNA, the CDR3 is TGTGCCAGCAGTGGGTATGTGGAACAAGAGACCCAGTACTTC.

The chain joins TRBV10-3 to TRBJ1-1; TRBD1 agrees at 7 bases. J was trimmed by 5 bases and V by 8 bases; bases with no gene match: 14. Germline V gene sequence: CDR1 ENHRY, CDR2 SYGVKD. This CDR3 is built from 15 residues. The CDR3 DNA reads as TGTGCCATCCTTGATAGGGCCCAGGGGGGAACTGAAGCTTTCTTT. Translation: CAILDRAQGGTEAFF.